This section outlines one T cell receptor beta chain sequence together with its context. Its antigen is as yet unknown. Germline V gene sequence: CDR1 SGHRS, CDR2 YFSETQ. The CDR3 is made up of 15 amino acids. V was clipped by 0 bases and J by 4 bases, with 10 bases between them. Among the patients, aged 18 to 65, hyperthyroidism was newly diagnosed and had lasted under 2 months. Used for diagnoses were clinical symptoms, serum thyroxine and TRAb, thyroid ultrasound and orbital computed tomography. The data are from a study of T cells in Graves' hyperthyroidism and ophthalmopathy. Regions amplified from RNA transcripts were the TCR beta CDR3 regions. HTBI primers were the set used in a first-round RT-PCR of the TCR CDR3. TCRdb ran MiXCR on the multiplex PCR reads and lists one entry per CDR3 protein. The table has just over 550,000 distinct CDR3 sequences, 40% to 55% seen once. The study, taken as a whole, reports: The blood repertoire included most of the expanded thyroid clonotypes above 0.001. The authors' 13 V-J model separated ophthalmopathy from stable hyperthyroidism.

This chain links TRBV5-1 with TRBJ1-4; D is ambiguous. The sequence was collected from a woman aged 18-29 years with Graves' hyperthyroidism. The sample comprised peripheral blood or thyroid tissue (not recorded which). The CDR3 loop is CASSLEGGGNEKLFF. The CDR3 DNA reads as TGCGCCAGCAGCTTGGAGGGAGGCGGTAATGAAAAACTGTTTTTT.